This T cell receptor (beta chain) came from a study of blood T cells in healthy people across ages. Study overall: Per two T cells, template switching captured roughly one barcoded beta molecule. Study-wide findings and caveats: When one million T cells were used, diversity estimates were thought to be underestimates. Possibly, changes in expanded clonotypes were confounded because donor CMV status was unknown.

Donors gave 9 to 10 milliliters of peripheral blood apiece. The CDR3 has 14 amino acids. The V gene's germline CDR1 is SEHNR and CDR2 FQNEAQ (reference sequence). V lost 5 bases, J lost 0 bases, and 11 bases lay in between. It was with a sample-barcoded 5' primer and a J-beta primer mix that a second PCR of about 6 to 12 cycles was run. Each CDR3 protein is one row after TCRdb ran MiXCR on the 5' RACE reads. The table lists over 1,500,000 distinct CDR3 sequences, roughly 43% of them singletons. This clonotype was counted only a few times. Its antigen remains unknown. The sample was blood. The V and J genes are TRBV7-9 and TRBJ2-7; a possible D gene is TRBD2 (5 bases). The sequence was obtained from a human donor in good health. CDR3 sequence (DNA): TGTGCCAGCAGCAAGGACTCAAGCTCCTACGAGCAGTACTTC. Its protein product is CASSKDSSSYEQYF. Drawing the rest from reference TRBV7-9 and TRBJ2-7, the complete variable domain is DTGVSQNPRHKITKRGQNVTFRCDPISEHNRLYWYRQTLGQGPEFLTYFQNEAQLEKSRLLSDRFSAERPKGSFSTLEIQRTEQGDSAMYLCASSKDSSSYEQYFGPGTRLTVT.